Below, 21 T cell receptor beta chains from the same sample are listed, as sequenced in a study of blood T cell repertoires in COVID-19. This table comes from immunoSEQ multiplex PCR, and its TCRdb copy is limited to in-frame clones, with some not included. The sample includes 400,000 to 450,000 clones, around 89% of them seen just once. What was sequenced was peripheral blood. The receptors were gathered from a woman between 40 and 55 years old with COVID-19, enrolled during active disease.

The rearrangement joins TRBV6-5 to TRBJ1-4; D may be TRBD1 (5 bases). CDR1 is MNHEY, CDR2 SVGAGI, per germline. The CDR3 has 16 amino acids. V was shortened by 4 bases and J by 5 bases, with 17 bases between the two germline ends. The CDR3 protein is CASSSSGRGENEKLFF. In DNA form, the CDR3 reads TGTGCCAGCAGTTCCTCGGGGCGGGGGGAGAATGAAAAACTGTTTTTT.

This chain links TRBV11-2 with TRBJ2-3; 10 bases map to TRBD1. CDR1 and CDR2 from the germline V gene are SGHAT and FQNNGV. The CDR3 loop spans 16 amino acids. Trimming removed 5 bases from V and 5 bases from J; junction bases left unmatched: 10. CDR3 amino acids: CASSMAPGQGKDTQYF. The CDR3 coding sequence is TGTGCCAGCAGCATGGCACCGGGACAGGGGAAAGATACGCAGTATTTT.

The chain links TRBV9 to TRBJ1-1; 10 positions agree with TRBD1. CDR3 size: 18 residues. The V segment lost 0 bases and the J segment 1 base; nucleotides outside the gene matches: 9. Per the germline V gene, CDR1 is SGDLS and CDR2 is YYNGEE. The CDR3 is CASSVGLGTGARNTEAFF. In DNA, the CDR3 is TGTGCCAGCAGCGTAGGATTAGGGACAGGGGCCAGGAACACTGAAGCTTTCTTT. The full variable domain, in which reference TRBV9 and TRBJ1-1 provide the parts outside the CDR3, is DSGVTQTPKHLITATGQRVTLRCSPRSGDLSVYWYQQSLDQGLQFLIQYYNGEERAKGNILERFSAQQFPDLHSELNLSSLELGDSALYFCASSVGLGTGARNTEAFFGQGTRLTVV.

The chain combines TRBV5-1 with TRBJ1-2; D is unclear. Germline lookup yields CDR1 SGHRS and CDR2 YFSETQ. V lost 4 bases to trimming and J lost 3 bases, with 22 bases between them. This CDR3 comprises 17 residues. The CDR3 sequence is CASSPDRFVNEDYGYTF. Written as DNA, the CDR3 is TGCGCCAGCAGCCCCGACCGTTTCGTAAATGAGGACTATGGCTACACCTTC.

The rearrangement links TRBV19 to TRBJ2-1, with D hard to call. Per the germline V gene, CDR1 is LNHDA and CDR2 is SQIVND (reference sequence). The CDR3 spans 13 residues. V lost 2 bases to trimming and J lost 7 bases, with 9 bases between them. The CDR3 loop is CASSIWAGNEQFF. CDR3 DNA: TGTGCCAGTAGTATATGGGCCGGTAATGAGCAGTTCTTC.

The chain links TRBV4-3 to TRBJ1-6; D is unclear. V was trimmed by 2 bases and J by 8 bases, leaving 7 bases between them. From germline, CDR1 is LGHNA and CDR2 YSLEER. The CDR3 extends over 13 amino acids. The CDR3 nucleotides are TGCGCCAGCAGCCAAAACAGTGATTCACCCCTCCACTTT. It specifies CASSQNSDSPLHF.

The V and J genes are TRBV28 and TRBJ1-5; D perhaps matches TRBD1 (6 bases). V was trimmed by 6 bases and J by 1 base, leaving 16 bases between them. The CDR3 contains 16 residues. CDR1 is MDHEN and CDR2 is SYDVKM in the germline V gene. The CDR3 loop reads CASSPRGAVSNQPQHF. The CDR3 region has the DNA TGTGCCAGCAGCCCCCGGGGGGCTGTAAGCAATCAGCCCCAGCATTTT.

The CDR3, as DNA: TGTGCCAGCTGGCCAGGGAGCAATCAGCCCCAGCATTTT. This encodes CASWPGSNQPQHF. This rearrangement joins TRBV28 to TRBJ1-5, with D tentatively TRBD1 (5 bases). Germline-derived CDR1 and CDR2 are MDHEN and SYDVKM. This CDR3 has 13 residues. Deletions cut 8 bases from V and 1 base from J, with 9 bases between.

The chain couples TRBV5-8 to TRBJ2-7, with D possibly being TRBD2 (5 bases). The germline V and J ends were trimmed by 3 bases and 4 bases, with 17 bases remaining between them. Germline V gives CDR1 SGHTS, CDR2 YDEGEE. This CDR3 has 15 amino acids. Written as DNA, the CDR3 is TGTGCCAGCAGCTCCCCGGTGAGGGCCGTTTACGAGCAGTACTTC. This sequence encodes CASSSPVRAVYEQYF. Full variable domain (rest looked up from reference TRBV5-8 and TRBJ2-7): EAGVTQSPTHLIKTRGQQATLRCSPISGHTSVYWYQQALGLGLQFLLWYDEGEERNRGNFPPRFSGRQFPNYSSELNVNALELEDSALYLCASSSPVRAVYEQYFGPGTRLTVT.

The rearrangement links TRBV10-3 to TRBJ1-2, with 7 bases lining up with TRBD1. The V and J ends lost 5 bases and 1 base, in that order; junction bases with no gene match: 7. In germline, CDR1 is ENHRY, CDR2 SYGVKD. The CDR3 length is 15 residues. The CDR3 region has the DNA TGTGCCATCAGTAGAGACAGGGCCCTTAACTATGGCTACACCTTC. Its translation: CAISRDRALNYGYTF.

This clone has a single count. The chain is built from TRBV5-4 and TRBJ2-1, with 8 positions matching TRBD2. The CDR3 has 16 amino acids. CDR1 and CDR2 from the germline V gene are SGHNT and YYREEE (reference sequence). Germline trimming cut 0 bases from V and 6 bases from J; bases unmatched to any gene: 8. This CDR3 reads CASSLANGGAVNEQFF. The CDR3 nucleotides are TGTGCCAGCAGCTTGGCCAACGGGGGGGCCGTCAATGAGCAGTTCTTC.

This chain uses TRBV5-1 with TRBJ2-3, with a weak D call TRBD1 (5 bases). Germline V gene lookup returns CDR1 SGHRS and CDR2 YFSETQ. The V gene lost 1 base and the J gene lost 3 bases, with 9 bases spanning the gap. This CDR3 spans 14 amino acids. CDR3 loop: CASSLTGPTDTQYF. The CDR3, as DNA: TGCGCCAGCAGCTTGACAGGACCTACAGATACGCAGTATTTT.

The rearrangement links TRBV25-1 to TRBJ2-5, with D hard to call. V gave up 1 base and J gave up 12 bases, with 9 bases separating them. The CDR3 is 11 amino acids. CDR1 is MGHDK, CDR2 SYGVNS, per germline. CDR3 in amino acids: CASSESYSKYF. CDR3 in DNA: TGTGCCAGCAGTGAATCCTATTCCAAGTACTTC.

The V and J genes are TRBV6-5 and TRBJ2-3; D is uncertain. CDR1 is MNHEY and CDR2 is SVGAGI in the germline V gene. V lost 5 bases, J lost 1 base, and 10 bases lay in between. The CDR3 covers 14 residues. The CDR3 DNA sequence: TGTGCCAGCAGTCGGGTTTTCGGCACAGATACGCAGTATTTT. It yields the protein CASSRVFGTDTQYF.

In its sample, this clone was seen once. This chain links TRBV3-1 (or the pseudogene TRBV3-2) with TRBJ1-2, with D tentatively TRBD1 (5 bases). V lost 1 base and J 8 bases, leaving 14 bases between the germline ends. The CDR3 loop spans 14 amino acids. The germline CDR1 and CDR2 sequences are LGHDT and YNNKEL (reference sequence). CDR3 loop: CASSQVEGRAGYTF. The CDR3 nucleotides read TGTGCCAGCAGCCAAGTGGAGGGGCGGGCAGGCTACACCTTC.

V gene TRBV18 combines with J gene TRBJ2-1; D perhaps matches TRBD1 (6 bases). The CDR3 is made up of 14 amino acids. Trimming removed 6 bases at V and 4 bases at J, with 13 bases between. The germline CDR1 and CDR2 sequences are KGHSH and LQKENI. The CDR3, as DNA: TGTGCCAGCTCTCCGGCAGGGGTTTACAATGAGCAGTTCTTC. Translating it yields CASSPAGVYNEQFF. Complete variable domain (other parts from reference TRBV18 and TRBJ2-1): NAGVMQNPRHLVRRRGQEARLRCSPMKGHSHVYWYRQLPEEGLKFMVYLQKENIIDESGMPKERFSAEFPKEGPSILRIQQVVRGDSAAYFCASSPAGVYNEQFFGPGTRLTVL.

CDR3 in amino acids: CASSSTTLGAQPQHF. CDR3 DNA: TGTGCCAGCAGCTCCACTACGCTCGGCGCTCAGCCCCAGCATTTT. The chain is built from TRBV5-6 and TRBJ1-5, with D unclear. With 3 bases removed from V and 6 bases from J, the gap between germline ends came to 16 bases. The CDR3 runs 15 residues. The germline CDR1 and CDR2 sequences are SGHDT and YYEEEE.

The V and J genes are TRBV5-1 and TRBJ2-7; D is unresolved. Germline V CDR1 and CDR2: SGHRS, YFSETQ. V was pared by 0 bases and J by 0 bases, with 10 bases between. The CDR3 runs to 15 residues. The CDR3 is CASSLDLISSYEQYF. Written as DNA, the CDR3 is TGCGCCAGCAGCTTGGACCTCATTAGCTCCTACGAGCAGTACTTC.

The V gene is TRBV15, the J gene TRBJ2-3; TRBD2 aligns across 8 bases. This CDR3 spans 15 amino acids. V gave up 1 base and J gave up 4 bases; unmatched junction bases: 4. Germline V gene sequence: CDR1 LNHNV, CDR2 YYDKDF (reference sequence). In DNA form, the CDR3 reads TGTGCCACCAGCAGAGTGGGACTAGGGGCAGATACGCAGTATTTT. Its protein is CATSRVGLGADTQYF. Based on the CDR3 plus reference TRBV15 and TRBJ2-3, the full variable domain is DAMVIQNPRYQVTQFGKPVTLSCSQTLNHNVMYWYQQKSSQAPKLLFHYYDKDFNNEADTPDNFQSRRPNTSFCFLDIRSPGLGDTAMYLCATSRVGLGADTQYFGPGTRLTVL.

CDR3 protein: CTSNSRRQGSGELFF. The CDR3 bases are TGCACCAGCAACTCAAGAAGGCAGGGATCCGGGGAGCTGTTTTTT. The chain carries TRBV1 and TRBJ2-2; the DNA was not used to check the table's D call, TRBD1. TRBV1 is listed as a pseudogene. There are 15 residues in the CDR3.

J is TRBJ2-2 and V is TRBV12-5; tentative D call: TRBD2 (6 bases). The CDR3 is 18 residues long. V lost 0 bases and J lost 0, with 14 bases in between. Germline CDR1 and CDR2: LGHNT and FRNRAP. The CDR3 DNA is TGTGCTAGTGGTTTGGTACCCCTCGGGGGAACGAACACCGGGGAGCTGTTTTTT. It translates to CASGLVPLGGTNTGELFF.